The entry below gives a single T cell receptor beta chain sequence along with its context. Its antigen remains unidentified. The sample is drawn from a study of T cells expressing NK-cell markers. Across the whole study: From sorted CD3+CD56+NKG2C+, CD3+CD56+NKG2C- and CD3+CD56-NKG2C+ T cells came the TCR beta repertoires.

Germline lookup yields CDR1 MGHDK and CDR2 SYGVNS. This CDR3 spans 12 amino acids. Findings and caveats of the study: In a group of about 6 donors, dominant NKG2C+ clonotypes represented 1.0-7.0% of CD8+ T cells. These clonotypes additionally ranked first within the CD3+CD56-NKG2C+ fraction of a few donors. HCMV specificity of the expanded NKG2C+ T cell clones was not established.

TCRdb reprocessed the 5' RACE reads and reports one entry per CDR3 protein, with no DNA. This listing includes about 430,000 distinct CDR3 sequences. The receptor's source is a woman in her forties or fifties in good health. The gene calls are TRBV25-1 and TRBJ1-1. The sample was blood T cells: a sorted CD56 or NKG2C T cell subset, CD4+ or CD8+ T cells, or bulk PBMC T cells (not recorded which). The CDR3 is CASAGESRKAFF.